This T cell receptor (beta chain) was captured by sequencing in a study of T cell clonotyping in hematopoietic cell transplantation. The CDR3 spans 16 residues. Germline loops: CDR1 ENHRY, CDR2 SYGVKD. The V segment lost 3 bases and the J segment 0 bases; nucleotides outside the gene matches: 6. Here immunoSEQ multiplex PCR was the method, and the copy in TCRdb shows in-frame clones only, minus some. The data contain just under 20,000 clones, around 85% of them seen just once; the ten biggest clones take up roughly 14%. This chain joins TRBV10-3 and TRBJ2-7; 9 bases fit TRBD2. The specimen sequenced was peripheral blood mononuclear cells. This TCR came from a man in his sixties in good health. Some clones in this sample may be carry-over from other donors' samples. CDR3 sequence reads: CAISDARTSVSYEQYF. The CDR3 DNA is TGTGCCATCAGTGACGCGAGGACTAGCGTCTCCTACGAGCAGTACTTC.